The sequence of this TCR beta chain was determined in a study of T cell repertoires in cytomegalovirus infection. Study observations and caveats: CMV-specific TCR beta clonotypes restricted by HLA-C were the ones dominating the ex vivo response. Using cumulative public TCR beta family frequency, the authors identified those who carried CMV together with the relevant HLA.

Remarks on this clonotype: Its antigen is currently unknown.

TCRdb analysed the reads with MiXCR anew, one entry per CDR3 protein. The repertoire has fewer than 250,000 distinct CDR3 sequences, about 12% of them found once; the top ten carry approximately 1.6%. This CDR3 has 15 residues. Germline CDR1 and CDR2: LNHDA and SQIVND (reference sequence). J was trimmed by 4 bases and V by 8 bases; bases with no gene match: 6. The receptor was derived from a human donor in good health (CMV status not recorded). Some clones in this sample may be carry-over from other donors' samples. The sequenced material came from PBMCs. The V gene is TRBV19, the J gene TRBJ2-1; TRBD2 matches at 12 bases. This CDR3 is CASRLTSGSYNEQFF. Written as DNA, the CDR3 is TGTGCCAGTCGACTGACTAGCGGGAGTTACAATGAGCAGTTCTTC. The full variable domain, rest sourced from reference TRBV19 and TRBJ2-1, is DGGITQSPKYLFRKEGQNVTLSCEQNLNHDAMYWYRQDPGQGLRLIYYSQIVNDFQKGDIAEGYSVSREKKESFPLTVTSAQKNPTAFYLCASRLTSGSYNEQFFGPGTRLTVL.